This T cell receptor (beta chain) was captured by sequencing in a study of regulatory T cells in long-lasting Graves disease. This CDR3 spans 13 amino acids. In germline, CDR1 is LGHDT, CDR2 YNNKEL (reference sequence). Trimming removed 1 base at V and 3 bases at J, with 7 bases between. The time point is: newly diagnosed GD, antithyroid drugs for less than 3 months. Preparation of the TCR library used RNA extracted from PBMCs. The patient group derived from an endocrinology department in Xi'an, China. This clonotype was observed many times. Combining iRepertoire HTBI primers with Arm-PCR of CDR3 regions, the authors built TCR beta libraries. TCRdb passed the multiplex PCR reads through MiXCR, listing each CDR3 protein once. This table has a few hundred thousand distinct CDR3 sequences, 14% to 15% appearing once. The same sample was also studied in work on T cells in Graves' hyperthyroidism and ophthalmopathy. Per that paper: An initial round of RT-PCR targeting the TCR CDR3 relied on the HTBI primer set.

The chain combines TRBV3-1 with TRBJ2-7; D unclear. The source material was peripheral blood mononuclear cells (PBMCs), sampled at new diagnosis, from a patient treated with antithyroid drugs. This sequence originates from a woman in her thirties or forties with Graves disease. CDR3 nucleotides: TGTGCCAGCAGCCAAGCTGGGTTCTACGAGCAGTACTTC. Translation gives CASSQAGFYEQYF.